These 32 T cell receptor beta chains were all obtained from the same sample, sequenced in a study of CD8+ T cells in alopecia areata. A panel of CD4, CD8alpha, NKG2D, NKG2ACE and other markers served to sort pooled cutaneous lymph node cells. Sequencing used cDNA as its template, made by extracting RNA and reverse transcribing it. Data came from immunoSEQ multiplex PCR; TCRdb stores just in-frame clones and leaves some out. The repertoire yields 250,000 or so clones, none seen only once; the top ten contain 1.2%. Specimen: CD4+ T cells sorted from a lymph node. The receptors were gathered from a C3H/HeJ mouse with alopecia areata. The strain is characterized by the MHC haplotype H2-k.

This clone was picked up a small number of times. The genes are named according to mouse. The CDR3 extends 4 residues past the end of the read, so its final part is completed from the germline J gene. This chain uses TRBV5 with TRBJ2-2; 12 positions agree with TRBD2. The length of the CDR3 is 15 residues. Germline CDR1 and CDR2: LGHNA and YNLKQL (reference sequence). Trimming cost V 4 bases and J 5 bases; bases outside gene matches: 2. Incomplete CDR3 DNA: TGTGCCAGCAGCCCCGGACTGGGGGGGACCGGG. Translation: CASSPGLGGTG. The CDR3, in full, reads CASSPGLGGTGQLYF.

As for this clone: Gene names are the mouse ones. Read coverage stops 4 residues before the CDR3 terminus; the germline J gene supplies the remainder. Other DNA sequences of this sample code for an identical CDR3. This chain joins TRBV14 and TRBJ2-5; D is uncertain. Germline V CDR1 and CDR2: SGHDT, FRDEAV. The CDR3 length is 13 residues. Trimming cost V 2 bases and J 3 bases, with 7 bases left between them. The DNA read from the CDR3 is TGTGCCAGCAGTTTTGCCCAGCAAGAC. Protein: CASSFAQQD. Given in full, the CDR3 is CASSFAQQDTQYF. Using reference TRBV14 and TRBJ2-5 for the parts outside the CDR3, the full variable domain is EAGVTQSPRYAVLQEGQAVSFWCDPISGHDTLYWYQQPRDQGPQLLVYFRDEAVIDNSQLPSDRFSAVRPKGTNSTLKIQSAKQGDTATYLCASSFAQQDTQYFGPGTRLLVL.

On this clone itself: A much bigger clone sits one base away, suggesting this may be a read error. The genes and germline here are from mouse. The missing CDR3 end, 4 residues past where the read stops, is filled in from the germline J gene. Other nucleotide sequences in the sample specify the same CDR3. The J gene is TRBJ1-1, the V gene TRBV5; D not certain. Germline assignment: CDR1 LGHNA and CDR2 YNLKQL (reference sequence). V was pared by 0 bases and J by 3 bases, with 5 bases between. This CDR3 is 13 amino acids long. The CDR3 is CASSQEGYTEVFF. CDR3 bases read: TGTGCCAGCAGCCAAGAGGGGTACACA.

For this clone: Mouse gene names and germline throughout. Coverage ceases 4 residues before the CDR3 finishes, and the germline J gene fills in the end. The chain uses TRBV13-2 and TRBJ2-3; no clear D. Germline V lookup: CDR1 NNHNN, CDR2 SYGAGS (reference sequence). V gave up 6 bases and J gave up 4 bases, with 6 bases separating them. CDR3 length: 11 residues. CDR3 loop: CASDDSETLYF. Incomplete CDR3 DNA: TGTGCCAGCGACGACTCAGAA.

This clone was counted only a few times. Gene names and germline refer to mouse. Read coverage stops 4 residues before the CDR3 terminus; the germline J gene supplies the remainder. The chain is built from TRBV5 and TRBJ2-3, with 10 bases fitting TRBD2. Germline V gene lookup returns CDR1 LGHNA and CDR2 YNLKQL (reference sequence). V lost 4 bases and J lost 0; bases outside the gene matches: 4. CDR3 length: 16 residues. Here the CDR3 reads CASSLTGGGSAETLYF. The CDR3 bases that were read are TGTGCCAGCAGCCTCACTGGGGGGGGGAGTGCAGAA.

As regards this clone: Gene and germline names: mouse. The observed sequence ends 4 residues before the CDR3 terminus, with the missing tail filled in from the germline J gene. At the DNA level, this CDR3 is encoded by other sequences in the same sample as well. This chain joins TRBV1 and TRBJ2-5; 7 nucleotides line up with TRBD1. The CDR3 totals 15 residues. Germline V gene sequence: CDR1 NSQYPW, CDR2 LRSPGD (reference sequence). Unmatched junction bases numbered 2, after V lost 0 bases and J lost 2 bases. The CDR3 loop reads CTCSADPGGQDTQYF. Incomplete CDR3 DNA: TGCACCTGCAGTGCAGATCCAGGGGGCCAAGAC.

This clone appeared a few times. Gene and germline names: mouse. The read ends 4 residues shy of where the CDR3 ends; the end is completed using the germline J gene. The chain employs TRBV13-1 and TRBJ2-3, with 9 nucleotides matching TRBD2. The CDR3 runs 17 residues. Germline V gene sequence: CDR1 NSHNY, CDR2 SYGAGN. Trimming at V came to 0 bases and at J to 0 bases, leaving 5 bases not matched to a gene. CDR3 amino acids: CASSDVTGGDSAETLYF. The CDR3 bases that were read are TGTGCCAGCAGTGATGTGACTGGGGGAGATAGTGCAGAA.

With respect to this clone: The genes and germline here are from mouse. The missing CDR3 end, 4 residues past where the read stops, is filled in from the germline J gene. This chain links TRBV12-1 with TRBJ1-2; D might be TRBD1 (5 bases). Germline V gene lookup returns CDR1 SGHSN and CDR2 HYEKVE. V lost 0 bases, J lost 4 bases, and 14 bases lay in between. There are 15 residues in the CDR3. Partial CDR3 DNA: TGTGCCAGCTCTCTCGACGGGGGGGGAGGCTCC. As protein: CASSLDGGGGS. The complete CDR3 sequence is CASSLDGGGGSDYTF. Combining the CDR3 with reference TRBV12-1 and TRBJ1-2 gives the whole variable domain DSGVVQSPRHIIKEKGGRSVLTCIPISGHSNVVWYQQTLGKELKFLIQHYEKVERDKGFLPSRFSVQQFDDYHSEMNMSALELEDSAMYFCASSLDGGGGSDYTFGSGTRLLVI.

Comment on this clone: Gene names are the mouse ones. Partial CDR3 DNA: TGCACCTGCAGTCGGACAGAAGAC. Protein: CTCSRTED. The whole CDR3 reads CTCSRTEDTQYF. The chain couples TRBV1 to TRBJ2-5; the D gene is possibly TRBD1 (6 bases). Read coverage stops 4 residues before the CDR3 terminus; the germline J gene supplies the remainder. CDR1 is NSQYPW and CDR2 is LRSPGD in the germline V gene (reference sequence). The CDR3 length is 12 residues.

This clone was observed a handful of times. Gene names and germline match the mouse. Coverage ceases 4 residues before the CDR3 finishes, and the germline J gene fills in the end. Other nucleotide sequences in the sample specify the same CDR3. The rearrangement joins TRBV13-3 to TRBJ1-2, with D hard to call. This CDR3 is built from 14 residues. Germline lookup yields CDR1 NNHDY and CDR2 SYVADS. The ends were cut back, 1 base at V and 0 bases at J, with 7 bases in the middle. The covered CDR3 bases are TGTGCCAGCAGTGATATGGGTGCAAACTCC. This gives the protein CASSDMGANS. The CDR3 in full is CASSDMGANSDYTF.

This clone was seen a handful of times. The genes and germline here are from mouse. The sequence runs out 4 residues before the end of the CDR3; the remainder is reconstructed from the germline J gene. The chain uses TRBV17 and TRBJ2-7; 7 bases match TRBD2. Germline lookup yields CDR1 MNHDT and CDR2 YYDKIL. This CDR3 has 13 residues. The chain's CDR3 is CASSRTGEYEQYF. CDR3 DNA, as far as it was read: TGTGCTAGCAGTAGAACTGGGGAGTAT. The full variable domain, its missing parts supplied by reference TRBV17 and TRBJ2-7, is DTTVKQNPRYKLARVGKPVNLICSQTMNHDTMYWYQKKPNQAPKLLLFYYDKILNREADTFEKFQSSRPNNSFCSLYIGSAGLEYSAMYLCASSRTGEYEQYFGPGTRLTVL.

Details on this clone: Genes and germline are mouse. The read halts 4 residues ahead of the CDR3 end, with the missing end drawn from the germline J gene. This rearrangement joins TRBV19 to TRBJ2-2; a possible D gene is TRBD1 (6 bases). The CDR3 length is 12 residues. Trimming shortened V by 6 bases and J by 6 bases, and 9 bases separated the two germline ends. CDR1 is FNHDT, CDR2 SITEND, per germline (reference sequence). The CDR3 here is CASTRGPGQLYF. The sequenced part of the CDR3 DNA is TGTGCCAGCACCAGGGGCCCCGGG.

This clone was seen only a few times. Mouse germline and gene names are used. The read comes to an end 4 residues before the CDR3 does, leaving the germline J gene to fill in the end. The J gene is TRBJ2-3, the V gene TRBV19, with 11 bases that match TRBD2. V lost 3 bases to trimming and J lost 0 bases; unmatched junction nucleotides: 6. Germline CDR1 reads FNHDT; CDR2 reads SITEND (reference sequence). This CDR3 has 17 amino acids. The CDR3 loop reads CASSKSRDWGSAETLYF. Partial CDR3 DNA: TGTGCCAGCAGTAAGTCCCGGGACTGGGGGAGTGCAGAA.

A word on this clone: Gene names and germline match the mouse. Read data end 3 residues before the CDR3 end; the end is taken from the germline J gene. The sample has other DNA sequences that encode this CDR3 too. The chain uses TRBV13-1 and TRBJ1-6; tentatively, D is TRBD1 (6 bases). TRBJ1-6 is identified as an open reading frame with a role that is uncertain. This CDR3 comprises 15 residues. The V gene's germline CDR1 is NSHNY and CDR2 SYGAGN. The ends were cut back, 3 bases at V and 2 bases at J, with 9 bases in the middle. CDR3 sequence reads: CASSGQGTYNSPLYF. The sequenced CDR3 bases are TGTGCCAGCAGTGGGCAGGGGACCTATAATTCGCCC.

Of note for this clone: Here the gene names and germline are mouse. The read falls 4 residues short of the CDR3 end, and the missing part is taken from the germline J gene. This CDR3 is also generated by other DNA sequences in the sample. The gene calls are TRBV13-2 and TRBJ1-1; possible D gene TRBD1, 6 bases. There are 13 residues in the CDR3. V lost 2 bases and J 3 bases, leaving 8 bases between the germline ends. CDR1 and CDR2 (germline): NNHNN, SYGAGS (reference sequence). Incomplete CDR3 DNA: TGTGCCAGCGGTGACCCAGGGGACACA. Its protein is CASGDPGDT. The full CDR3 is CASGDPGDTEVFF.

This clone was picked up a small number of times. Gene names follow the mouse nomenclature. The sequenced fragment ends 4 residues before the CDR3 boundary, so the rest is inferred from the germline J gene. The chain joins TRBV31 to TRBJ2-3; 7 nucleotides agree with TRBD2. This CDR3 is built from 14 residues. V dropped 5 bases and J dropped 0; count of bases not matched to a gene: 5. Germline values: CDR1 GKSSPN, CDR2 SITVG. The CDR3 sequence is CAWSTGSSAETLYF. The DNA read from the CDR3 is TGTGCCTGGTCGACTGGGAGTAGTGCAGAA. Complete variable domain (other parts from reference TRBV31 and TRBJ2-3): AQTIHQWPVAEIKAVGSPLSLGCTIKGKSSPNLYWYWQATGGTLQQLFYSITVGQVESVVQLNLSASRPKDDQFILSTEKLLLSHSGFYLCAWSTGSSAETLYFGSGTRLTVL.

In the case of this clone: These gene names are mouse names. The read is 4 residues too short to cover the CDR3 end, so that end is filled in from the germline J gene. Other DNA sequences in this specimen translate into the identical CDR3. The chain uses TRBV5 and TRBJ2-7; D is perhaps TRBD1 (5 bases). Deletions cut 2 bases from V and 3 bases from J, with 8 bases between. Germline V gene lookup returns CDR1 LGHNA and CDR2 YNLKQL (reference sequence). CDR3 length equals 13 residues. CDR3: CASSQTGLYEQYF. The CDR3 DNA, read in part, is TGTGCCAGCAGCCAAACAGGCCTCTAT.

This clone was counted a few times. These gene names are mouse names. The read terminates 3 residues before the CDR3 end, so the remaining end is supplied by the germline J gene. The chain recombines TRBV19 with TRBJ1-6; D is perhaps TRBD1 (5 bases). TRBJ1-6 is placed among ORFs of uncertain function. Germline V lookup: CDR1 FNHDT, CDR2 SITEND (reference sequence). CDR3 size: 12 residues. V dropped 2 bases and J dropped 10 bases, with 7 bases sitting between them. CDR3 DNA, as far as it was read: TGTGCCAGCAGTATCAGGGAATCGCCC. Translating it yields CASSIRESP. The CDR3 reads in full as CASSIRESPLYF.

As concerns this clone: Gene names and germline match the mouse. The observed sequence ends 4 residues before the CDR3 terminus, with the missing tail filled in from the germline J gene. The chain combines TRBV19 with TRBJ2-5; TRBD2 might be the D (6 bases). Trimming pared 3 bases from V and 2 bases from J, leaving 7 bases between. Germline V gene data show CDR1 as FNHDT and CDR2 as SITEND (reference sequence). CDR3 length: 13 residues. The CDR3 loop reads CASSNWVQDTQYF. The sequenced part of the CDR3 DNA is TGTGCCAGCAGTAACTGGGTCCAAGAC.

This clone was picked up a small number of times. The listed genes are named as in mouse. The read terminates 3 residues before the CDR3 end, so the remaining end is supplied by the germline J gene. The V gene is TRBV19, the J gene TRBJ1-6; 7 bases agree with TRBD1. TRBJ1-6 is designated an ORF whose function remains uncertain. V lost 5 bases, J lost 0 bases, and 8 bases stayed unmatched. Germline CDR1 reads FNHDT; CDR2 reads SITEND (reference sequence). The CDR3 has 17 residues. The CDR3 spells CASSSRRDSSYNSPLYF. The CDR3 DNA, read in part, is TGTGCCAGCAGCTCCCGCCGGGACAGTTCCTATAATTCGCCC.

This clone has ten or more counts. The gene names given are mouse names. The CDR3 end lies 4 residues beyond the end of the read and is filled in from the germline J gene. The genes are TRBV19 and TRBJ2-5; 9 positions agree with TRBD1. Germline CDR1 is FNHDT and CDR2 is SITEND (reference sequence). The CDR3 is 15 residues long. Trimming cost V 1 base and J 1 base; bases outside gene matches: 1. This CDR3 is CASSIRDRDQDTQYF. CDR3 bases read: TGTGCCAGCAGTATAAGGGACAGGGACCAAGAC. The full variable domain, rest sourced from reference TRBV19 and TRBJ2-5, is GGIITQTPKFLIGQEGQKLTLKCQQNFNHDTMYWYRQDSGKGLRLIYYSITENDLQKGDLSEGYDASREKKSSFSLTVTSAQKNEMAVFLCASSIRDRDQDTQYFGPGTRLLVL.

About this clone itself: Gene and germline names: mouse. The read comes to an end 4 residues before the CDR3 does, leaving the germline J gene to fill in the end. This chain uses TRBV13-1 with TRBJ2-7; 10 bases are a match to TRBD2. Germline V gives CDR1 NSHNY, CDR2 SYGAGN. The CDR3 contains 15 residues. Losses at the gene ends were 5 bases for V and 0 bases for J; bases not matched to a gene: 5. The CDR3 spells CASRVTGGSSYEQYF. CDR3 bases read: TGTGCCAGCAGGGTGACTGGGGGGAGCTCCTAT.

In its sample, this clone was seen a few times. Gene names and germline match the mouse. The read ends 4 residues shy of where the CDR3 ends; the end is completed using the germline J gene. This specimen includes other DNA sequences encoding the same CDR3. The chain links TRBV13-2 to TRBJ2-3, with D maybe TRBD1 (5 bases). CDR1 NNHNN and CDR2 SYGAGS come from the germline V gene (reference sequence). Trimming took off 0 bases at V and 0 bases at J, with 11 bases between the two ends. The CDR3 is made up of 16 amino acids. The chain's CDR3 is CASGDASGSSAETLYF. The part of the CDR3 DNA that was read is TGTGCCAGCGGTGATGCTTCAGGGTCTAGTGCAGAA.

Regarding this clone: The germline and genes are mouse ones. The sequenced fragment ends 4 residues before the CDR3 boundary, so the rest is inferred from the germline J gene. The chain uses TRBV13-1 and TRBJ2-2; D may be TRBD1 (5 bases). V was trimmed by 0 bases and J by 0 bases, leaving 6 bases between them. The CDR3 spans 15 residues. The germline gives CDR1 NSHNY, CDR2 SYGAGN. The CDR3 protein is CASSDARANTGQLYF. CDR3 DNA (partial): TGTGCCAGCAGTGATGCCAGGGCAAACACCGGG.

The table lists this clone with a few counts. The genes are named according to mouse. Incomplete CDR3 DNA: TGTGCCTGGAGTCCCTGGGGGGGGAGAAAC. Translation gives CAWSPWGGRN. The whole CDR3 protein is CAWSPWGGRNTLYF. This chain links TRBV31 with TRBJ2-4, with 9 nucleotides matching TRBD2. The sequenced fragment ends 4 residues before the CDR3 boundary, so the rest is inferred from the germline J gene. The CDR3 extends over 14 amino acids. CDR1 is GKSSPN, CDR2 SITVG, per germline. The full variable domain, in which reference TRBV31 and TRBJ2-4 provide the parts outside the CDR3, is AQTIHQWPVAEIKAVGSPLSLGCTIKGKSSPNLYWYWQATGGTLQQLFYSITVGQVESVVQLNLSASRPKDDQFILSTEKLLLSHSGFYLCAWSPWGGRNTLYFGAGTRLSVL.

This clone appeared a few times. Mouse gene names apply. Other DNA sequences in the sample encode the same CDR3. The CDR3 DNA, read in part, is TGTGCCAGCGGTGATCCAGGGTCCTAT. It is translated as CASGDPGSY. The full-length CDR3 reads as CASGDPGSYEQYF. The chain links TRBV13-2 to TRBJ2-7; the D gene is possibly TRBD1 (5 bases). The sequenced fragment ends 4 residues before the CDR3 boundary, so the rest is inferred from the germline J gene. V shed 1 base and J shed 1 base, with 6 bases lying between them. The CDR3 consists of 13 residues. Germline lookup yields CDR1 NNHNN and CDR2 SYGAGS (reference sequence).

This clone has a handful of counts. The genes and germline here are from mouse. The read terminates 3 residues ahead of where the CDR3 ends, so the germline J gene completes it. V usage is TRBV19 and J usage is TRBJ1-6, with a possible D match to TRBD1 (6 bases). Being an ORF, TRBJ1-6 has a function that is uncertain. Germline CDR1 and CDR2: FNHDT and SITEND (reference sequence). V was trimmed by 3 bases and J by 5 bases, leaving 15 bases between them. This CDR3 is 16 amino acids long. CDR3 loop: CASSRSPGTNNSPLYF. The covered CDR3 bases are TGTGCCAGCAGTAGAAGTCCCGGGACAAATAATTCGCCC.

The table lists this clone with a few counts. Mouse gene names apply. The read gets to within 4 residues of the CDR3 end, and the germline J gene fills in the rest. This sample also contains other DNA sequences that code for the same CDR3. The chain couples TRBV5 to TRBJ2-5; D remains ambiguous. Germline V CDR1 and CDR2: LGHNA, YNLKQL (reference sequence). The CDR3 sequence is 14 residues long. V dropped 0 bases and J dropped 2 bases, with 6 bases sitting between them. CDR3 sequence: CASSQDRLQDTQYF. Incomplete CDR3 DNA: TGTGCCAGCAGCCAAGACAGACTCCAAGAC.

To note about this clone: Gene names are mouse gene names. The missing CDR3 end, 4 residues past where the read stops, is filled in from the germline J gene. V gene TRBV13-2 combines with J gene TRBJ2-7; TRBD2 matches 8 bases. The CDR3 consists of 12 residues. Per the germline V gene, CDR1 is NNHNN and CDR2 is SYGAGS (reference sequence). The sequenced part of the CDR3 DNA is TGTGCCAGCGTCCTGGGGGGTGAT. This gives the protein CASVLGGD. The CDR3 as a whole reads CASVLGGDEQYF.

This clone was seen only a few times. Mouse germline and gene names are used. The CDR3 end is not reached by the read, which stops 4 residues before it; the germline J gene fills it in. The chain employs TRBV13-3 and TRBJ1-2, with D perhaps matching TRBD1 (5 bases). Germline-derived CDR1 and CDR2 are NNHDY and SYVADS. The CDR3 consists of 13 residues. V was shortened by 5 bases and J by 1 base, with 9 bases between the two germline ends. This CDR3 is CASSAGKNSDYTF. CDR3 DNA (partial): TGTGCCAGCAGCGCAGGGAAAAACTCC.

This clone was observed a few times. Genes here carry mouse names. The read terminates 4 residues ahead of where the CDR3 ends, so the germline J gene completes it. The rearrangement links TRBV17 to TRBJ1-1; TRBD1 matches at 9 bases. Germline loops: CDR1 MNHDT, CDR2 YYDKIL. V lost 6 bases, J lost 4 bases, and 6 bases stayed unmatched. The CDR3 has 14 residues. CDR3 in amino acids: CASRRDRVGTEVFF. Incomplete CDR3 DNA: TGTGCTAGCAGGAGGGACAGGGTGGGCACA.

This clone was found many times. Gene names and germline match the mouse. Read coverage stops 4 residues before the CDR3 terminus; the germline J gene supplies the remainder. The chain combines TRBV5 with TRBJ2-1, with TRBD1 matching 7 bases. Germline V CDR1 and CDR2: LGHNA, YNLKQL (reference sequence). This CDR3 comprises 14 residues. The ends lost 2 bases at V and 2 bases at J; junction bases unmatched: 0. The CDR3 is CASSQTGDYAEQFF. The sequenced CDR3 bases are TGTGCCAGCAGCCAAACAGGGGACTATGCT.